The 26 T cell receptor beta chains below all came from one sample that was sequenced in a study of radiotherapy plus CTLA-4 blockade in lung cancer. Measured with immunoSEQ multiplex PCR; TCRdb has only the in-frame clones, and not every one. This sample has some 74,000 clones, with more than 75% found just once. Specimen: peripheral blood, collected from a patient treated with radiotherapy plus ipilimumab. The receptors originated from a human donor with non-small cell lung cancer who had a complete response to radiotherapy plus ipilimumab.

V usage is TRBV11-2 and J usage is TRBJ2-2; a weak D match, TRBD1 (6 bases). Germline CDR1 is SGHAT and CDR2 is FQNNGV. This CDR3 is 18 amino acids long. Trimming took 7 bases from V and 4 from J, leaving 25 bases between them. The DNA for the CDR3 is TGTGCCAGCATCCTCGCACTTATGAGGGAACAGGGCACCGGGGAGCTGTTTTTT. As protein: CASILALMREQGTGELFF.

This clone turned up a few times. This chain links TRBV6-6 with TRBJ1-2; 8 nucleotides line up with TRBD1. The CDR3 contains 14 residues. The V gene end was trimmed by 7 bases and the J gene end by 4 bases; junction bases not matched to a gene: 8. Germline V gene data show CDR1 as MNHNY and CDR2 as SVGAGI (reference sequence). CDR3 sequence reads: CASIPDRAFYGYTF. The CDR3 nucleotides read TGTGCCAGCATTCCGGACAGGGCCTTCTATGGCTACACCTTC.

The chain is built from TRBV7-8 and TRBJ1-6; 7 nucleotides align to TRBD1. V shed 3 bases, J shed 8 bases, and the junction held 7 bases outside the gene matches. Germline V lookup: CDR1 SGHVS, CDR2 FQNEAQ. The CDR3 extends over 15 amino acids. Written as DNA, the CDR3 is TGTGCCAGCAGCTTTACAGGGACAGTCGATTCACCCCTCCACTTT. As protein: CASSFTGTVDSPLHF.

The chain recombines TRBV6-5 with TRBJ1-1; D gene ambiguous. The CDR3 consists of 15 residues. CDR1 and CDR2 from the germline V gene are MNHEY and SVGAGI. V was pared by 2 bases and J by 2 bases, with 12 bases between. For the CDR3, the DNA is TGTGCCAGCAGTTACCTGGAGGTGGGTAACACTGAAGCTTTCTTT. This translates into CASSYLEVGNTEAFF.

The chain uses TRBV2 and TRBJ1-6, with TRBD1 identical over 11 bases. Losses at the gene ends were 6 bases for V and 7 bases for J; bases not matched to a gene: 2. The length of the CDR3 is 14 residues. Germline V CDR1 and CDR2: SNHLY, FYNNEI. The CDR3 loop reads CASRGTGGNSPLHF. The CDR3 DNA sequence: TGTGCCAGCAGAGGGACAGGGGGAAATTCACCCCTCCACTTT. The entire variable domain, with the rest obtained from reference TRBV2 and TRBJ1-6, is as follows: EPEVTQTPSHQVTQMGQEVILRCVPISNHLYFYWYRQILGQKVEFLVSFYNNEISEKSEIFDDQFSVERPDGSNFTLKIRSTKLEDSAMYFCASRGTGGNSPLHFGNGTRLTVT.

This chain uses TRBV5-4 with TRBJ2-1, with D uncertain. V was trimmed by 3 bases and J by 7 bases, leaving 8 bases between them. Germline loops: CDR1 SGHNT, CDR2 YYREEE (reference sequence). The CDR3 covers 12 residues. The CDR3 sequence: CASSSSLNEQFF. The CDR3 bases are TGTGCCAGCAGCTCCTCCTTAAATGAGCAGTTCTTC.

V is TRBV7-8 and J is TRBJ1-2, with D possibly matching TRBD1 (5 bases). The CDR3 has 15 amino acids. Trimming took off 1 base at V and 4 bases at J, with 13 bases between the two ends. Germline CDR1 and CDR2: SGHVS and FQNEAQ. CDR3 coding DNA: TGTGCCAGCAGCTTAGGGGGAGGGGTTGGCTATGGCTACACCTTC. It encodes CASSLGGGVGYGYTF.

This rearrangement joins TRBV6-5 to TRBJ2-7; no firm D call. The ends were cut back, 6 bases at V and 6 bases at J, with 15 bases in the middle. This CDR3 has 13 residues. Germline V gene sequence: CDR1 MNHEY, CDR2 SVGAGI. The CDR3 nucleotides are TGTGCCAGCAGGGGGATATTGAGGCTCGAGCAGTACTTC. Amino acid sequence: CASRGILRLEQYF.

The CDR3 loop reads CASKPGQGGETQYF. In DNA, the CDR3 is TGTGCCAGCAAACCGGGACAGGGGGGTGAGACCCAGTACTTC. The genes are TRBV6-5 and TRBJ2-5; 11 nucleotides align to TRBD1. The CDR3 has 14 amino acids. V gave up 7 bases and J gave up 5 bases; unmatched junction bases: 6. Germline V lookup: CDR1 MNHEY, CDR2 SVGAGI.

This clone was seen only a few times. The genes are TRBV11-2 and TRBJ1-1, with a possible D match to TRBD1 (5 bases). CDR1 is SGHAT and CDR2 is FQNNGV in the germline V gene. The CDR3 sequence is 10 residues long. Deletions cut 6 bases from V and 10 bases from J, with 9 bases between. Here the CDR3 reads CASRGRGAFF. The CDR3 region has the DNA TGTGCCAGCAGGGGGCGCGGAGCTTTCTTT.

V and J are TRBV5-5 and TRBJ1-5; D gene unclear. Trimming left V 0 bases short and J 2 bases short, with 9 bases between. Germline CDR1 is SGHKS and CDR2 is YYEKEE (reference sequence). CDR3 size: 15 residues. This chain's CDR3 is CASSLGGVGNQPQHF. The CDR3 DNA is TGTGCCAGCAGCTTGGGAGGTGTTGGCAATCAGCCCCAGCATTTT.

The chain joins TRBV5-6 to TRBJ2-1; D perhaps matches TRBD1 (5 bases). The CDR3 consists of 11 residues. Germline V lookup: CDR1 SGHDT, CDR2 YYEEEE. V was pared by 4 bases and J by 8 bases, with 7 bases between. Written as DNA, the CDR3 is TGTGCCAGCAGCCTCAGGGATGAGCAGTTCTTC. Amino acids: CASSLRDEQFF.

The rearrangement links TRBV7-2 to TRBJ1-2, with 8 positions matching TRBD1. CDR3 length equals 15 residues. From germline, CDR1 is SGHTA and CDR2 FQGNSA. After removal of 1 base from V and 6 bases from J, the junction contained 7 bases not matched to a gene. The CDR3 protein is CASSLVRQGANGYTF. In nucleotides, the CDR3 is TGTGCCAGCAGCTTAGTACGGCAGGGGGCGAATGGCTACACCTTC.

The chain employs TRBV6-5 and TRBJ2-7; D perhaps matches TRBD1 (6 bases). CDR3 length: 14 residues. The germline V gene has CDR1 MNHEY and CDR2 SVGAGI. The V and J ends lost 4 bases and 3 bases respectively, with 13 bases between them. CDR3 bases: TGTGCCAGCAGTTCTAAGACAGGAGACTACGAGCAGTACGTC. Protein product: CASSSKTGDYEQYV.

J is TRBJ2-3 and V is TRBV7-8; D unclear. Trimming stripped 3 bases from V and 0 bases from J, with 13 bases between. This CDR3 is 16 amino acids long. Germline lookup yields CDR1 SGHVS and CDR2 FQNEAQ. CDR3 sequence: CASSLRDGSSTDTQYF. In DNA, the CDR3 is TGTGCCAGCAGCTTGCGAGACGGTTCTAGCACAGATACGCAGTATTTT.

The chain links TRBV11-2 to TRBJ2-3; D gene ambiguous. Germline V gives CDR1 SGHAT, CDR2 FQNNGV. This CDR3 comprises 14 residues. The V and J ends lost 4 bases and 3 bases respectively, with 11 bases between them. The CDR3 spells CASSYGEVTDTQYF. The CDR3 region has the DNA TGTGCCAGCAGCTACGGCGAAGTGACAGATACGCAGTATTTT. The entire variable domain, with the rest obtained from reference TRBV11-2 and TRBJ2-3, is as follows: EAGVAQSPRYKIIEKRQSVAFWCNPISGHATLYWYQQILGQGPKLLIQFQNNGVVDDSQLPKDRFSAERLKGVDSTLKIQPAKLEDSAVYLCASSYGEVTDTQYFGPGTRLTVL.

The CDR3 region is CASSVVGPAGYTF. The CDR3 bases are TGTGCCAGCAGCGTAGTTGGGCCGGCTGGCTACACCTTC. The genes are TRBV9 and TRBJ1-2; D unresolved. With 0 bases removed from V and 7 bases from J, the gap between germline ends came to 10 bases. The V gene's germline CDR1 is SGDLS and CDR2 YYNGEE. This CDR3 region has 13 residues.

This rearrangement joins TRBV6-1 to TRBJ1-1; D may be TRBD1 (6 bases). The CDR3 totals 13 residues. Trimming removed 8 bases at V and 3 bases at J, with 13 bases between. The germline V gene encodes CDR1 MNHNS and CDR2 SASEGT. Written as DNA, the CDR3 is TGTGCCAGCCTAACAGGGACGGACACTGAAGCTTTCTTT. Translation: CASLTGTDTEAFF.

V usage is TRBV18 and J usage is TRBJ2-7, with no clear D. The V end was cut by 6 bases, the J end by 2 bases, with 14 bases between. The CDR3 has 14 residues. Germline V lookup: CDR1 KGHSH, CDR2 LQKENI. The CDR3 sequence is CASSEGSQAYEQYV. Here the CDR3 DNA reads TGTGCCAGCTCCGAAGGCTCTCAGGCCTACGAGCAGTACGTC.

This clone was counted between two and nine times. The chain carries TRBV13 and TRBJ2-3, with 11 bases matching TRBD2. Germline V gene lookup returns CDR1 PRHDT and CDR2 FYEKMQ (reference sequence). V was clipped by 5 bases and J by 1 base; unmatched bases: 14. The CDR3 contains 19 residues. This CDR3 reads CASSPTWGLAVSGTDTQYF. The CDR3, as DNA: TGTGCCAGCAGCCCCACGTGGGGACTAGCGGTTTCGGGCACAGATACGCAGTATTTT.

This chain joins TRBV4-3 and TRBJ2-3; a possible D gene is TRBD1 (6 bases). V lost 3 bases and J lost 4, with 23 bases in between. Germline values: CDR1 LGHNA, CDR2 YSLEER. The CDR3 sequence is 18 residues long. The CDR3 nucleotides are TGCGCCAGCAGCCAGAGCTGGGGGACACCGGTAGGTGCAGATACGCAGTATTTT. Encoded protein: CASSQSWGTPVGADTQYF.

This clone was seen only a few times. The V call is TRBV19, the J call TRBJ2-7, with a weak D call TRBD2 (5 bases). Germline CDR1 LNHDA, CDR2 SQIVND (reference sequence). The CDR3 covers 13 residues. Trimming took 6 bases from V and 5 from J, leaving 14 bases between them. CDR3 sequence reads: CASSHRLRDEQYV. CDR3 in DNA: TGTGCCAGTAGCCACCGGTTGAGGGACGAGCAGTACGTC.

CDR3 sequence: CAWAVKRTGMDTEAFF. DNA of the CDR3: TGTGCCTGGGCGGTCAAGAGGACAGGTATGGACACTGAAGCTTTCTTT. This sequence joins TRBV30 and TRBJ1-1, with 7 positions matching TRBD1. V lost 5 bases and J lost 3; bases outside the gene matches: 15. The CDR3 extends over 16 amino acids. Germline V gene lookup returns CDR1 GTSNPN and CDR2 SVGIG (reference sequence).

This clone has only one observation. The chain recombines TRBV10-1 with TRBJ2-2, with D hard to call. Trimming pared 8 bases from V and 0 bases from J, leaving 4 bases between. The V gene's germline CDR1 is WNHNN and CDR2 SYGVQD (reference sequence). This CDR3 has 12 amino acids. The CDR3 DNA reads TGCGCCAGCTCACCGAACACCGGGGAGCTGTTTTTT. It yields the protein CASSPNTGELFF.

The chain uses TRBV30 and TRBJ1-5; maybe TRBD1 (5 bases). This CDR3 is 14 amino acids long. Germline CDR1 is GTSNPN and CDR2 is SVGIG (reference sequence). V dropped 1 base and J dropped 0 bases, with 7 bases sitting between them. The CDR3 loop is CAWSGTHSNQPQHF. In DNA, the CDR3 is TGTGCCTGGAGTGGGACACATAGCAATCAGCCCCAGCATTTT.

This chain links TRBV29-1 with TRBJ1-3, with D unclear. Trimming removed 4 bases at V and 0 bases at J, with 7 bases between. Germline V gene sequence: CDR1 SQVTM, CDR2 ANQGSEA. This CDR3 comprises 13 residues. CDR3: CSVAKGSGNTIYF. In DNA form, the CDR3 reads TGCAGCGTTGCTAAGGGCTCTGGAAACACCATATATTTT.